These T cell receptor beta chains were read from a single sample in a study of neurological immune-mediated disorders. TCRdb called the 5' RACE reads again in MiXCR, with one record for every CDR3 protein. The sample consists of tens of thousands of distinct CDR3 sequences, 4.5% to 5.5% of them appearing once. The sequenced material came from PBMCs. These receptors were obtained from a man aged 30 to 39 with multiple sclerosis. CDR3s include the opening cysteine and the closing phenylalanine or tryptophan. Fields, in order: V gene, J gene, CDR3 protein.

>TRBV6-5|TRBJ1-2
CASSLNWQNYGYTF
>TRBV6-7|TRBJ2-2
CASSLDLNDRGNTGELFF
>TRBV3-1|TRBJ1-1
CASKPTLLYTEAFF
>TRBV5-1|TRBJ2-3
CASSPGTSGDTQYF
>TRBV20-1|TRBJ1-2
CSASKGAEGYTF
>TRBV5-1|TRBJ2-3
CASSLDGNTDTQYF
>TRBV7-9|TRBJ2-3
CASSLTPAGSTDTQYF
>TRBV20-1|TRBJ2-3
CSASRLGSTDTQYF
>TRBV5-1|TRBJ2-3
CASSTSAAGAGDTQYF
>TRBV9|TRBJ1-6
CASSVARGWNSPLNF
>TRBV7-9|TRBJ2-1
CASSRQEQFF
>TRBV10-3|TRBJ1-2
CAISEGERNRGAYGYTF
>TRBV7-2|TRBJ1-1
CASSQGRINTEAFF
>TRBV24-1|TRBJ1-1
CATSDSSRGNTEAFF
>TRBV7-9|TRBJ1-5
CASSHDDQPQHF
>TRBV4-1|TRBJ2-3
CASSQVELEFTQYF
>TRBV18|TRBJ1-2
CASSPPQGYGYTF
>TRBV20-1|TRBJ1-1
CSARDRQTNTEAFF
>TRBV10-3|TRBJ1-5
CAIRQALDSNQPQNF
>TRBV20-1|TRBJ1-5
CSAKSGDQPQHF
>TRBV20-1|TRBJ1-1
CSPVRRGRFTEAFF
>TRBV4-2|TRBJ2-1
CASSQKETRGANEQFF
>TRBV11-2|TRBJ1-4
CASSLTPFQEKLFF
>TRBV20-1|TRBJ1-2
CSARRTGPSNYGYTF
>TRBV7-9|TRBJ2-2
CASPAGAGELFF
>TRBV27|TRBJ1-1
CASSHPGASTEAFF